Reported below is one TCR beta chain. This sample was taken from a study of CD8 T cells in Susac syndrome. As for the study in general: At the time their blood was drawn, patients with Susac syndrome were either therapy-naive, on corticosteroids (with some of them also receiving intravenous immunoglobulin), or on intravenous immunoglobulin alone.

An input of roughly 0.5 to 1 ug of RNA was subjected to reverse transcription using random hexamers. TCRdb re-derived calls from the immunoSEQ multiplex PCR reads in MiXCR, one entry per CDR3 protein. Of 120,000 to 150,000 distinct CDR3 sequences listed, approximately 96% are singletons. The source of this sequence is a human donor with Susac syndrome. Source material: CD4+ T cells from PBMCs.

CDR3 nucleotides: TGTGCCAGCAGCCCCCGACGGACAGCAGAAGAGACCCAGTACTTC. As protein: CASSPRRTAEETQYF. The V and J genes are TRBV5-4 and TRBJ2-5; D is possibly TRBD1 (6 bases). The CDR3 is 15 amino acids. V was shortened by 4 bases and J by 3 bases, with 16 bases between the two germline ends. Germline CDR1 and CDR2: SGHNT and YYREEE (reference sequence).